This entry lists 11 T cell receptor beta chains sequenced from one sample in a study of T cells in Graves' hyperthyroidism and ophthalmopathy. The CDR3 regions of TCR beta were amplified from RNA transcripts. When the TCR CDR3 underwent first-round RT-PCR, the HTBI primer set was used. One entry per CDR3 protein, called by TCRdb with MiXCR from the multiplex PCR reads. The sample includes about 640,000 distinct CDR3 sequences, around 20% of them seen just once. The sample taken for sequencing was blood. These receptor sequences come from a man aged 25 to 40 with Graves' ophthalmopathy.

This clonotype was counted ten times or more. The V and J genes are TRBV12-3 or TRBV12-4 and TRBJ1-6; 9 bases align to TRBD1. Trimming cost V 6 bases and J 9 bases; bases outside gene matches: 6. The CDR3 is 14 residues long. CDR3: CASRTGTGSSPLHF. For the CDR3, the DNA is TGTGCCAGCAGAACCGGGACAGGGAGTTCACCCCTCCACTTT.

This clonotype turned up a few times. The DNA of the CDR3 is TGTGCCAGCAGCCTCCTAGCGGGAGCGGGGGATACGCAGTATTTT. Its protein product is CASSLLAGAGDTQYF. The genes are TRBV5-4 and TRBJ2-3, with TRBD2 matching 10 bases. The CDR3 is 15 amino acids. The junction had 8 bases not matched to a gene; V was cut back by 4 bases and J by 6 bases. Germline V gene sequence: CDR1 SGHNT, CDR2 YYREEE (reference sequence). The full variable domain, rest sourced from reference TRBV5-4 and TRBJ2-3, is ETGVTQSPTHLIKTRGQQVTLRCSSQSGHNTVSWYQQALGQGPQFIFQYYREEENGRGNFPPRFSGLQFPNYSSELNVNALELDDSALYLCASSLLAGAGDTQYFGPGTRLTVL.

This chain links TRBV7-6 with TRBJ2-2, with D perhaps TRBD2 (5 bases). With 5 bases removed from V and 8 bases from J, the gap between germline ends came to 15 bases. The V gene's germline CDR1 is SGHVS and CDR2 FNYEAQ. The CDR3 length is 14 residues. The CDR3 here is CASSTGPSGGELFF. DNA of the CDR3: TGTGCCAGCAGCACTGGGCCCTCGGGGGGGGAGCTGTTTTTT.

In its sample, this clonotype was seen many times. The CDR3 DNA follows: TGTGCCAGCAGTCCGCCCTTAGAGACCCAGTACTTC. It yields the protein CASSPPLETQYF. The V gene is TRBV12-3 or TRBV12-4, the J gene TRBJ2-5; D gene uncertain. The CDR3 loop spans 12 amino acids. Trimming took off 5 bases at V and 4 bases at J, with 8 bases between the two ends.

This clonotype has a handful of counts. The chain joins TRBV3-1 to TRBJ2-1, with 12 positions matching TRBD2. The CDR3 consists of 14 residues. CDR1 and CDR2 (germline): LGHDT, YNNKEL (reference sequence). With V trimmed by 8 bases and J by 7 bases, 6 bases remained unmatched. Written as DNA, the CDR3 is TGTGCCAGCCGGACTAGCGGGGAAATAAATGAGCAGTTCTTC. Protein sequence: CASRTSGEINEQFF.

This clonotype was counted a few times. V and J are TRBV10-3 and TRBJ2-1; TRBD2 agrees at 9 bases. CDR1 and CDR2 from the germline V gene are ENHRY and SYGVKD. The CDR3 consists of 14 residues. The junction had 4 bases not matched to a gene; V was cut back by 10 bases and J by 0 bases. The CDR3 bases are TGTGCCACCTCACTAGCGGGCTCCTACAATGAGCAGTTCTTC. This gives the protein CATSLAGSYNEQFF.

There are many counts of this clonotype. The genes are TRBV6-5 and TRBJ2-3; D gene ambiguous. There are 15 residues in the CDR3. Deletions cut 0 bases from V and 6 bases from J, with 13 bases between. Germline V lookup: CDR1 MNHEY, CDR2 SVGAGI. The DNA for the CDR3 is TGTGCCAGCAGTTACTCAGGGCTCGAAGGCGATACGCAGTATTTT. Translating it yields CASSYSGLEGDTQYF.

The chain couples TRBV7-9 to TRBJ2-5, with TRBD1 as a possible D gene (5 bases). The CDR3 loop spans 15 amino acids. In germline, CDR1 is SEHNR, CDR2 FQNEAQ (reference sequence). Deletions cut 5 bases from V and 4 bases from J, with 17 bases between. As DNA, the CDR3 is TGTGCCAGCAGCACCCGGGCCCCGCAGGGAGAGACCCAGTACTTC. Translating gives CASSTRAPQGETQYF.

Turning to this clonotype: A much larger clone differs from this one at a single base, so this may be a read error. This sequence joins TRBV7-3 and TRBJ2-7; D uncertain. CDR3 length: 13 residues. With 1 base removed from V and 6 bases from J, the gap between germline ends came to 10 bases. Per germline, CDR1 SGHTA and CDR2 FQGTGA. CDR3 protein: CASSLKRNFEQYF. CDR3 sequence (DNA): TGTGCCAGCAGCTTAAAACGGAACTTCGAGCAGTACTTC.

The CDR3 loop is CASSLLWTGAGEQYF. The CDR3 bases are TGTGCCAGCAGCTTGCTTTGGACAGGGGCTGGCGAGCAGTACTTC. The rearrangement joins TRBV6-1 to TRBJ2-7, with 9 bases fitting TRBD1. CDR3 length equals 15 residues. J lost 6 bases, V lost 6 bases, and 12 bases had no gene match. CDR1 and CDR2 (germline): MNHNS, SASEGT.

The chain combines TRBV3-1 with TRBJ1-3; tentatively, D is TRBD1 (6 bases). This CDR3 comprises 15 residues. Germline assignment: CDR1 LGHDT and CDR2 YNNKEL (reference sequence). V lost 4 bases and J 3 bases, leaving 13 bases between the germline ends. As DNA, the CDR3 is TGTGCCAGCAGCCGTAGGAACAGGGTTGGAAACACCATATATTTT. Amino acids: CASSRRNRVGNTIYF.